This TCR beta chain emerged from a study of blood T cell repertoires in COVID-19. Study-level information: Nucleic acid was either cDNA or gDNA, and it came from T cells, B-cell-depleted T cells, or PBMCs.

This CDR3 comprises 16 residues. Trimming removed 2 bases at V and 2 bases at J, with 16 bases between. Germline V gives CDR1 SGHRS, CDR2 YFSETQ. Libraries were prepared by immunoSEQ multiplex PCR; TCRdb keeps only in-frame clonotypes and omits some of them. Of some 80,000 clones in the sample, more than 75% were seen once. This chain uses TRBV5-1 with TRBJ2-5; the D is unclear. The sequence was obtained from a human donor in a cohort sampled during active COVID-19. Sequenced: peripheral blood. The CDR3 reads CASSFLVVERQETQYF. The CDR3 DNA follows: TGCGCCAGCAGCTTTCTGGTTGTGGAGAGGCAAGAGACCCAGTACTTC.